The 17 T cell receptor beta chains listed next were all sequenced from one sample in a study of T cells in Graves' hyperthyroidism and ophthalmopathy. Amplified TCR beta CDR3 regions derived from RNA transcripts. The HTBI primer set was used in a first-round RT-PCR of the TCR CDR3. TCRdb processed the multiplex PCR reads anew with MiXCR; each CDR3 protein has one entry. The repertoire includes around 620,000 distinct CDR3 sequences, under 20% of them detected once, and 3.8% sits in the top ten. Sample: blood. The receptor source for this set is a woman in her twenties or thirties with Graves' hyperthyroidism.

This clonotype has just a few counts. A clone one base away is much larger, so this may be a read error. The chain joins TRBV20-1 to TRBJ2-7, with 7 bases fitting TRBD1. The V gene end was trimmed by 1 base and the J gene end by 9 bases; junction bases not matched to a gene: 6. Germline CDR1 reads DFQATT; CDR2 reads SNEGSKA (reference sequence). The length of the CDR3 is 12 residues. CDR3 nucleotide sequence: TGCAGTGCTAGAGTTACAGGGGTAGGGCAGTACTTC. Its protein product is CSARVTGVGQYF.

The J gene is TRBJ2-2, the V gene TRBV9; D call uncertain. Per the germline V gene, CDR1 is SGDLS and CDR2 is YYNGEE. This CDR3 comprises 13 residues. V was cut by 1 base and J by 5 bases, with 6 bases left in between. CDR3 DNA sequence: TGTGCCAGCAGCGTAAGTGCGACCGGGGAGCTGTTTTTT. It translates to CASSVSATGELFF.

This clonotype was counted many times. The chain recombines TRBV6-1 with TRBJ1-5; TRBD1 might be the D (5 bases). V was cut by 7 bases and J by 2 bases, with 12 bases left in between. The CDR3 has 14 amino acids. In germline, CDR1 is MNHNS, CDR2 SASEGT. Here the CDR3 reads CASTAPGGNQPQHF. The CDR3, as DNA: TGTGCCAGCACCGCGCCGGGGGGCAATCAGCCCCAGCATTTT.

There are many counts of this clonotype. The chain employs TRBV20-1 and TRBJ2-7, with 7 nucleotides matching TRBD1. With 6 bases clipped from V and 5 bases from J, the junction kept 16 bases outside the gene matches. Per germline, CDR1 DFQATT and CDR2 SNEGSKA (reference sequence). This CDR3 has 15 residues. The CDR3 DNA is TGCAGTGCCCGACTCCCGACAGGGTGGGGAAACGAGCAGTACTTC. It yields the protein CSARLPTGWGNEQYF.

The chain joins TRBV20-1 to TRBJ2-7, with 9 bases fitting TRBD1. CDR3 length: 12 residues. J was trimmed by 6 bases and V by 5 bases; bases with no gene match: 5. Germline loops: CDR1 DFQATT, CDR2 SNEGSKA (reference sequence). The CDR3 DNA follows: TGCAGTGCTGCGACAGGGGGACGCGAGCAGTACTTC. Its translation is CSAATGGREQYF.

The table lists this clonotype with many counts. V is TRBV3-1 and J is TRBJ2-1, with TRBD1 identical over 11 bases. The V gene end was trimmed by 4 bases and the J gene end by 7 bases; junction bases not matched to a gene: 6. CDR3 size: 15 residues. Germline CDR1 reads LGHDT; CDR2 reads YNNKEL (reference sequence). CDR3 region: CASSPGQGAGNEQFF. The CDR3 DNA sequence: TGTGCCAGCAGCCCCGGACAGGGGGCGGGTAATGAGCAGTTCTTC.

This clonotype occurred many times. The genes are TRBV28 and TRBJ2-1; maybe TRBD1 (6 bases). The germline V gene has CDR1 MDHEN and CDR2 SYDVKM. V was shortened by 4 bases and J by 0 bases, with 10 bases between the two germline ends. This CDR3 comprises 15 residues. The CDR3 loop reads CASSYRGSSYNEQFF. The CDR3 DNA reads TGTGCCAGCAGTTATAGGGGGAGCTCCTACAATGAGCAGTTCTTC.

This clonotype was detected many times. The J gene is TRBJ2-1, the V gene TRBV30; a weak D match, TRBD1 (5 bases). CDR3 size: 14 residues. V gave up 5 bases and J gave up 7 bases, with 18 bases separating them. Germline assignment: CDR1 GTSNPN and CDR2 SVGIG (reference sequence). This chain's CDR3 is CAWGQNGARNEQFF. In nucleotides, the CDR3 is TGTGCCTGGGGACAAAACGGAGCTCGTAATGAGCAGTTCTTC.

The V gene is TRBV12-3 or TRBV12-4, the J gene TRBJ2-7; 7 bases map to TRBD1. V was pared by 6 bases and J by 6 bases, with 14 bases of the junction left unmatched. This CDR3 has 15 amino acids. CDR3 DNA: TGTGCCAGCAGAGGGGCAGGGGGAATAGTGACCGAGCAGTACTTC. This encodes CASRGAGGIVTEQYF.

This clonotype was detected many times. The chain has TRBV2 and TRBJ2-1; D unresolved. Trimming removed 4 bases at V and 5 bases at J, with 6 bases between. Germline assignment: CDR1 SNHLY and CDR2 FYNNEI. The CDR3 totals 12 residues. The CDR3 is CASSGGNNEQFF. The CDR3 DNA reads TGTGCCAGCAGTGGAGGCAACAATGAGCAGTTCTTC. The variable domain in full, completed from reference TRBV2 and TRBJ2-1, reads EPEVTQTPSHQVTQMGQEVILRCVPISNHLYFYWYRQILGQKVEFLVSFYNNEISEKSEIFDDQFSVERPDGSNFTLKIRSTKLEDSAMYFCASSGGNNEQFFGPGTRLTVL.

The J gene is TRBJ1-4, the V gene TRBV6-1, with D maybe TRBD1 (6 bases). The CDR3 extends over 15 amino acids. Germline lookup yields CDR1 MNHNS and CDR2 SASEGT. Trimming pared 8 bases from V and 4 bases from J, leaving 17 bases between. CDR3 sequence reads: CASHSFDRSNEKLFF. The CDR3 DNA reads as TGTGCCAGCCACTCCTTCGACAGGAGTAATGAAAAACTGTTTTTT.

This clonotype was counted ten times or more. The CDR3 loop is CASSLVPMSGGVTDTQYF. CDR3 sequence (DNA): TGTGCCAGCAGCTTAGTCCCGATGAGCGGAGGGGTCACAGATACGCAGTATTTT. The chain couples TRBV7-2 to TRBJ2-3, with D maybe TRBD2 (6 bases). Germline CDR1 and CDR2: SGHTA and FQGNSA. CDR3 length equals 18 residues. V lost 1 base to trimming and J lost 2 bases, with 19 bases between them.

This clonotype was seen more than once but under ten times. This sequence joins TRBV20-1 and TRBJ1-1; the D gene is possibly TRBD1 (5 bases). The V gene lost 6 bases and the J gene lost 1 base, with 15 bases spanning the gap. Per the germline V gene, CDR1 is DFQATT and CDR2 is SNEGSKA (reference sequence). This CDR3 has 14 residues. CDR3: CSALGPLGNTEAFF. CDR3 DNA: TGCAGTGCCCTGGGGCCCCTCGGGAACACTGAAGCTTTCTTT.

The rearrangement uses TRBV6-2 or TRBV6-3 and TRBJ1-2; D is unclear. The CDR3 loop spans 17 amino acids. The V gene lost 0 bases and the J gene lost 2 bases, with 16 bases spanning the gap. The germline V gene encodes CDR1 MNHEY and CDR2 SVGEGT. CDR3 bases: TGTGCCAGCAGTTACTCGCGTCGTGGGGTAGGCAACTATGGCTACACCTTC. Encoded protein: CASSYSRRGVGNYGYTF.

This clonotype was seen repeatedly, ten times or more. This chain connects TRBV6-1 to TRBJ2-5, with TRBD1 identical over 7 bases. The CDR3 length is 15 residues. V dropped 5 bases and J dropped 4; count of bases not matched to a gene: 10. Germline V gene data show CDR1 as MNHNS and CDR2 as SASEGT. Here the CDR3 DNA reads TGTGCCAGCAGTAGCCAACAGGGGATGGGAGAGACCCAGTACTTC. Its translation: CASSSQQGMGETQYF.

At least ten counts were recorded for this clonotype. This CDR3 is CASSFGGTFSDNEQFF. The CDR3 coding sequence is TGTGCCAGTAGTTTCGGCGGGACCTTTTCGGACAATGAGCAGTTCTTC. This chain connects TRBV19 to TRBJ2-1; D may be TRBD2 (6 bases). The CDR3 runs 16 residues. The V end lost 5 bases, the J end lost 5 bases, and 19 bases lay between the germline ends. The germline gives CDR1 LNHDA, CDR2 SQIVND (reference sequence). Full variable domain (missing parts from reference TRBV19 and TRBJ2-1): DGGITQSPKYLFRKEGQNVTLSCEQNLNHDAMYWYRQDPGQGLRLIYYSQIVNDFQKGDIAEGYSVSREKKESFPLTVTSAQKNPTAFYLCASSFGGTFSDNEQFFGPGTRLTVL.

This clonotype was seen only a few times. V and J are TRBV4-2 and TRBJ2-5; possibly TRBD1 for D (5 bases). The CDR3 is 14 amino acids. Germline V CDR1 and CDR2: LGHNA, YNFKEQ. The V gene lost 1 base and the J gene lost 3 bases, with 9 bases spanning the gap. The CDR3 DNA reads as TGTGCCAGCAGCCAAGCTGAGACAGAAGAGACCCAGTACTTC. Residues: CASSQAETEETQYF.